This T cell receptor (beta chain) was obtained from a study of blood T cell repertoires in COVID-19. As for the study in general: The cDNA or gDNA used as material had been derived from T cells, B-cell-depleted T cells, or PBMCs.

This CDR3 has 15 amino acids. J lost 4 bases, V lost 4 bases, and 6 bases had no gene match. CDR1 and CDR2 from the germline V gene are SGHTA and FQGTGA. Original handling: From reference gene primer amplification, estimates of nucleated cell counts were derived. Produced via immunoSEQ multiplex PCR; TCRdb's table is partial and in-frame only. The DNA gave D and trimming, while V, J and clone size come from that table. The sample lists about 240,000 clones; approximately 86% were seen once. The genes are TRBV7-3 and TRBJ2-1; 8 nucleotides align to TRBD1. What was sequenced was peripheral blood. This TCR was sampled from a human donor in a cohort sampled during active COVID-19. CDR3 amino acids: CASSSVTGDYNEQFF. The DNA for the CDR3 is TGTGCCAGCAGCTCGGTGACAGGGGATTACAATGAGCAGTTCTTC.